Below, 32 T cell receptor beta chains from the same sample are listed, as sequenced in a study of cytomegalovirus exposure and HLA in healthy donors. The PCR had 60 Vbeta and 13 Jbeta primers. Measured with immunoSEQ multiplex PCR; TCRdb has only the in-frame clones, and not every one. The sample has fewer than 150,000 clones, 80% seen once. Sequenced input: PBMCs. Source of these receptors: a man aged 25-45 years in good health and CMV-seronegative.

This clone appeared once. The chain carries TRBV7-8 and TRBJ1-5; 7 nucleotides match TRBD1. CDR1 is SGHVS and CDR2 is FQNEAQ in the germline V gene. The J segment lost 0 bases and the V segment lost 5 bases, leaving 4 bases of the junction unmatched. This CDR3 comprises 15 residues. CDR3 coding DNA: TGTGCCAGCAGCCCCGACAGGGTTAGCAATCAGCCCCAGCATTTT. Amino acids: CASSPDRVSNQPQHF.

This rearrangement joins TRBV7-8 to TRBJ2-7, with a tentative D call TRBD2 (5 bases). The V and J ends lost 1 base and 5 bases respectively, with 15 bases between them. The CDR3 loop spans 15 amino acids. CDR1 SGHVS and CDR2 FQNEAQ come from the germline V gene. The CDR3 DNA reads TGTGCCAGCAGCTTAGTCGTATGGGAGAGCGACGAGCAGTACTTC. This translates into CASSLVVWESDEQYF.

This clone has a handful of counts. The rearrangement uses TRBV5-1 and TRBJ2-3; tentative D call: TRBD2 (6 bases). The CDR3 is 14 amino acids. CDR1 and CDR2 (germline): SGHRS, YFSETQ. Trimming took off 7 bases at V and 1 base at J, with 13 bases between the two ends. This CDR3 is CASVPGGGTDTQYF. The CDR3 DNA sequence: TGCGCCAGCGTCCCAGGCGGGGGCACAGATACGCAGTATTTT.

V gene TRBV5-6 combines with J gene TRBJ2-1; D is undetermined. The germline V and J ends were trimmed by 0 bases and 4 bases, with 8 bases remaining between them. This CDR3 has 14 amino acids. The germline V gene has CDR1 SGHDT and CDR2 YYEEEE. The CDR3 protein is CASSLVAGYNEQFF. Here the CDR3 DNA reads TGTGCCAGCAGCTTGGTTGCAGGATACAATGAGCAGTTCTTC. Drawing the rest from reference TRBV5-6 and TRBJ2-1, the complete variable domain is DAGVTQSPTHLIKTRGQQVTLRCSPKSGHDTVSWYQQALGQGPQFIFQYYEEEERQRGNFPDRFSGHQFPNYSSELNVNALLLGDSALYLCASSLVAGYNEQFFGPGTRLTVL.

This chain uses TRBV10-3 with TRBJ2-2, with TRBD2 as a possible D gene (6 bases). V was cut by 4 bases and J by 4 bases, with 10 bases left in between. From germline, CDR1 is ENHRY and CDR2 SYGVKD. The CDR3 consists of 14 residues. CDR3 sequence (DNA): TGTGCCATCAGTGGGAGGGAGGCCACCGGGGAGCTGTTTTTT. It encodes CAISGREATGELFF.

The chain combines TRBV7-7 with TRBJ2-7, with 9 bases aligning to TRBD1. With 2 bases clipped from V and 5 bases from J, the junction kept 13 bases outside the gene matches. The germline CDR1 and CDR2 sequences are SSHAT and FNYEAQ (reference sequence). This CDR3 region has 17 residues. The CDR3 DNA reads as TGTGCCAGCAGCTTACAGTCAGGTCGGGACAGGGTTAACGAGCAGTACTTC. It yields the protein CASSLQSGRDRVNEQYF. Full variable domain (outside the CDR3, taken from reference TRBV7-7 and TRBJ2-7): GAGVSQSPRYKVTKRGQDVTLRCDPISSHATLYWYQQALGQGPEFLTYFNYEAQPDKSGLPSDRFSAERPEGSISTLTIQRTEQRDSAMYRCASSLQSGRDRVNEQYFGPGTRLTVT.

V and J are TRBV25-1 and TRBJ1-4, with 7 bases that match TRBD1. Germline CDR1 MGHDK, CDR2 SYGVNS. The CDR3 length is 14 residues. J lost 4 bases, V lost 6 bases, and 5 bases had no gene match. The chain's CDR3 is CASRLPGGNEKLFF. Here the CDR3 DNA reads TGTGCCAGCAGACTTCCAGGGGGTAATGAAAAACTGTTTTTT.

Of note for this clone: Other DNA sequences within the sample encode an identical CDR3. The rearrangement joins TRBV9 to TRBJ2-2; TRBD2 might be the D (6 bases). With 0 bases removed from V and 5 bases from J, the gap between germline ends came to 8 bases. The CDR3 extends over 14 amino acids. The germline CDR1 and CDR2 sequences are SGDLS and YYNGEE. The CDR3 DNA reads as TGTGCCAGCAGCGTAGGTGGGGGGACCGGGGAGCTGTTTTTT. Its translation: CASSVGGGTGELFF.

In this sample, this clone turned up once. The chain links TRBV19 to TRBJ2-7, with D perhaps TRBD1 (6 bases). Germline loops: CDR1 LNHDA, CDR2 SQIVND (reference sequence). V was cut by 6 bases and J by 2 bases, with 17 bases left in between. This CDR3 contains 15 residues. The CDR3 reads CASSLTSGVAYEQYF. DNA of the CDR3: TGTGCCAGTAGCCTAACGTCAGGGGTGGCCTACGAGCAGTACTTC.

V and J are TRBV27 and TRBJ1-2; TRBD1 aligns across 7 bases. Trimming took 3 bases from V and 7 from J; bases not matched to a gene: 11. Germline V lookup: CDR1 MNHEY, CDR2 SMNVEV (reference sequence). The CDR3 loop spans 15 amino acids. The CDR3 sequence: CASSFVGQDPCGYTF. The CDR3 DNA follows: TGTGCCAGCAGTTTTGTCGGACAGGATCCCTGTGGCTACACCTTC.

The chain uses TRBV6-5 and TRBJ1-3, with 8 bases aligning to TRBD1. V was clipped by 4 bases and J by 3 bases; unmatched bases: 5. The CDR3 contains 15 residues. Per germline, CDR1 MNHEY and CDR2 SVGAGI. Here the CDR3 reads CASSFDRGIGNTIYF. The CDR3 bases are TGTGCCAGCAGTTTCGACAGGGGAATTGGAAACACCATATATTTT.

The CDR3 loop reads CASSGQGPLSNEQFF. In DNA, the CDR3 is TGTGCCAGCAGTGGACAGGGTCCCCTGAGCAATGAGCAGTTCTTC. The V gene is TRBV2, the J gene TRBJ2-1, with 7 bases aligning to TRBD1. The CDR3 is 15 residues long. Germline loops: CDR1 SNHLY, CDR2 FYNNEI. V shed 4 bases, J shed 6 bases, and the junction held 9 bases outside the gene matches. The variable domain in full, with the rest retrieved from reference TRBV2 and TRBJ2-1, is EPEVTQTPSHQVTQMGQEVILRCVPISNHLYFYWYRQILGQKVEFLVSFYNNEISEKSEIFDDQFSVERPDGSNFTLKIRSTKLEDSAMYFCASSGQGPLSNEQFFGPGTRLTVL.

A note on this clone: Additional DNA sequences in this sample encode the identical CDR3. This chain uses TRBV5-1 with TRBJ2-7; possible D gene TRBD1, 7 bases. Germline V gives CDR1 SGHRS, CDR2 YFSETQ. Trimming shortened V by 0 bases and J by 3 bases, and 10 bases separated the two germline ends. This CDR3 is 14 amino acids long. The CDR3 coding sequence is TGCGCCAGCAGCTTGGGACAGGGAGGCTACGAGCAGTACTTC. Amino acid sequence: CASSLGQGGYEQYF.

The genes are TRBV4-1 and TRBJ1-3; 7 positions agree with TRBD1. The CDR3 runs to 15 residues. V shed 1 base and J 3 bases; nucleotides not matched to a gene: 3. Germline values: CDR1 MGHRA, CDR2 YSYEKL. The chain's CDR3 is CASSQGQGVGNTIYF. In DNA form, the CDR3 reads TGCGCCAGCAGCCAAGGGCAGGGGGTTGGAAACACCATATATTTT.

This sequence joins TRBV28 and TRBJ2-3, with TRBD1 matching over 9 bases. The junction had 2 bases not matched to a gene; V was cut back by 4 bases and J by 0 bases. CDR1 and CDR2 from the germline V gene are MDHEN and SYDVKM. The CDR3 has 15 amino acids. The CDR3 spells CASSSGQGSTDTQYF. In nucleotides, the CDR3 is TGTGCCAGCAGTTCTGGACAGGGGAGCACAGATACGCAGTATTTT.

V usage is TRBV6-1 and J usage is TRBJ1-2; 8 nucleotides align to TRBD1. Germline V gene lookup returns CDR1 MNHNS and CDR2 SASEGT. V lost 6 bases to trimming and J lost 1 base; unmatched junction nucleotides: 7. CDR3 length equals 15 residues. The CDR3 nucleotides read TGTGCCAGCAGACACGGGACAGGAGTTAACTATGGCTACACCTTC. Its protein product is CASRHGTGVNYGYTF.

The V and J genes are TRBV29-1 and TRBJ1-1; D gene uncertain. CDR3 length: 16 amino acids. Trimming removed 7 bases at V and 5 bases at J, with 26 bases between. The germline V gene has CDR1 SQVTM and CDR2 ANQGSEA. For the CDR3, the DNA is TGCAGCGCCCCGAACCCCTCGATCCTTCACGGTACTGAAGCTTTCTTT. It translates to CSAPNPSILHGTEAFF. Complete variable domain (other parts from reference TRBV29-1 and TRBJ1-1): SAVISQKPSRDICQRGTSLTIQCQVDSQVTMMFWYRQQPGQSLTLIATANQGSEATYESGFVIDKFPISRPNLTFSTLTVSNMSPEDSSIYLCSAPNPSILHGTEAFFGQGTRLTVV.

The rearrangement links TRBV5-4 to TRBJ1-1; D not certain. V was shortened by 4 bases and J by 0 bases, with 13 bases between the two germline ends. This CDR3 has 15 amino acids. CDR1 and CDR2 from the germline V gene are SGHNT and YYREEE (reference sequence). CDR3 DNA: TGTGCCAGCAGCCCAACGACACGGATGAACACTGAAGCTTTCTTT. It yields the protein CASSPTTRMNTEAFF.

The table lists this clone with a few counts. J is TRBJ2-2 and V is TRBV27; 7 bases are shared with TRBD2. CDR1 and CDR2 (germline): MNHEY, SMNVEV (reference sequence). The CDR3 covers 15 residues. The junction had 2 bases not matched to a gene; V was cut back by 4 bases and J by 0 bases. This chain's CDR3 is CASSSSGANTGELFF. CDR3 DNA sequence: TGTGCCAGCAGTTCTAGCGGAGCGAACACCGGGGAGCTGTTTTTT.

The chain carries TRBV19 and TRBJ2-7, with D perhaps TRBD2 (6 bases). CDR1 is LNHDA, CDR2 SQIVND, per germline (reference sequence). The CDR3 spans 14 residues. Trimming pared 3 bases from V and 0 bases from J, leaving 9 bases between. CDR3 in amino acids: CASSIRGISYEQYF. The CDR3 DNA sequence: TGTGCCAGTAGTATTCGGGGGATCTCCTACGAGCAGTACTTC.

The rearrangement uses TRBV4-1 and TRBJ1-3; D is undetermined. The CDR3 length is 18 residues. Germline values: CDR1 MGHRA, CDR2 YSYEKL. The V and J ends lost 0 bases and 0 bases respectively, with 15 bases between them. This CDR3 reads CASSQDGSRTYSGNTIYF. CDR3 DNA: TGCGCCAGCAGCCAAGATGGGTCCCGGACTTACTCTGGAAACACCATATATTTT.

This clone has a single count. CDR3 protein: CASSEALQGRNSPLHF. DNA for the CDR3: TGTGCCAGCAGTGAAGCCCTACAGGGGAGGAATTCACCCCTCCACTTT. The rearrangement joins TRBV6-1 to TRBJ1-6; 7 positions agree with TRBD1. This CDR3 is 16 amino acids long. The germline V gene encodes CDR1 MNHNS and CDR2 SASEGT. V shed 0 bases and J 7 bases; nucleotides not matched to a gene: 6.

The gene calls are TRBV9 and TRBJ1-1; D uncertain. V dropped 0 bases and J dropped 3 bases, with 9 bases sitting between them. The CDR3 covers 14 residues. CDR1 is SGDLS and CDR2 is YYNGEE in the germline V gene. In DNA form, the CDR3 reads TGTGCCAGCAGCGTAGAAGGTGCGGACACTGAAGCTTTCTTT. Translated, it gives CASSVEGADTEAFF.

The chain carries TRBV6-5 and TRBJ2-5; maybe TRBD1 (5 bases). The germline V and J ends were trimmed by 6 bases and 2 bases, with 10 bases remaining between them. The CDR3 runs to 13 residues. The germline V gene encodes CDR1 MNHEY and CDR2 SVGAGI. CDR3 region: CASSPDIQETQYF. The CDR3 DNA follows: TGTGCCAGCAGCCCGGACATACAAGAGACCCAGTACTTC.

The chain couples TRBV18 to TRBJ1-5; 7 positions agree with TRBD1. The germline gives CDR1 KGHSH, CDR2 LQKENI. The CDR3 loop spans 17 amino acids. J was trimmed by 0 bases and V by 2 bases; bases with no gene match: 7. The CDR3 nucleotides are TGTGCCAGCTCACCAAGGGACAGCACCTATAGCAATCAGCCCCAGCATTTT. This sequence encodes CASSPRDSTYSNQPQHF.

CDR3 DNA: TGTGCCAGCAGTGCGACAGTCTATGGCTACACCTTC. This gives the protein CASSATVYGYTF. The chain uses TRBV25-1 and TRBJ1-2; possibly TRBD1 for D (5 bases). V was cut by 4 bases and J by 4 bases, with 7 bases left in between. The CDR3 sequence is 12 residues long. CDR1 and CDR2 (germline): MGHDK, SYGVNS.

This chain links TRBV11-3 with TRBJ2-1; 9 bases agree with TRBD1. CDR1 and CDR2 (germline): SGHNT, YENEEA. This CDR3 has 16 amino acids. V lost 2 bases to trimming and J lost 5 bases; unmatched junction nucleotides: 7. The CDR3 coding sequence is TGTGCCAGCAGCTTAACGGGACAGGGAAGCAACAATGAGCAGTTCTTC. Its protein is CASSLTGQGSNNEQFF.

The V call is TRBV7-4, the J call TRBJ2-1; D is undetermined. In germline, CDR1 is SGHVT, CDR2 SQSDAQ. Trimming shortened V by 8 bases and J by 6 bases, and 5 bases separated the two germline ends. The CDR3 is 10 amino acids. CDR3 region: CASLANEQFF. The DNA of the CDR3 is TGTGCCAGCCTGGCCAATGAGCAGTTCTTC. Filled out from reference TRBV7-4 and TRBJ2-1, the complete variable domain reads GAGVSQSPRYKVAKRGRDVALRCDSISGHVTLYWYRQTLGQGSEVLTYSQSDAQRDKSGRPSGRFSAERPERSVSTLKIQRTEQGDSAVYLCASLANEQFFGPGTRLTVL.

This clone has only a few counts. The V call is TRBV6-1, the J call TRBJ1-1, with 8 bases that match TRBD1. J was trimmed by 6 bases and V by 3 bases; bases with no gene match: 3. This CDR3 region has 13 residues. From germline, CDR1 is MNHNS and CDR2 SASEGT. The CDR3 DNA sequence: TGTGCCAGCAGTGAGACAGGGGAGGCTGAAGCTTTCTTT. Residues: CASSETGEAEAFF.

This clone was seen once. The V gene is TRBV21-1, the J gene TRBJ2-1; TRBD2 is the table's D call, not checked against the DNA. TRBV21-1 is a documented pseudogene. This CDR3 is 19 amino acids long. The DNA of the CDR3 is TGTGCCAGCAGCAAAGTTCTAGCGGAGAAACACCGCTCCTACAATGAGCAGTTCTTC. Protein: CASSKVLAEKHRSYNEQFF.

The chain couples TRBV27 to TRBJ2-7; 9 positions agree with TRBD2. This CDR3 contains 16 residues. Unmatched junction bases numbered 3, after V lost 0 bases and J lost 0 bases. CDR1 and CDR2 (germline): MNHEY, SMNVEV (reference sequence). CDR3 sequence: CASSLSLAGISYEQYF. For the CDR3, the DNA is TGTGCCAGCAGTTTATCTCTAGCGGGAATCTCCTACGAGCAGTACTTC.

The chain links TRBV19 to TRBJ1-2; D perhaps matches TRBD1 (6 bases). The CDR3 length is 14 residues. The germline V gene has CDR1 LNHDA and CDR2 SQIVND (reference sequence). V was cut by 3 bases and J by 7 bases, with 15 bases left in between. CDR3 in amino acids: CASSIQDSLFGYTF. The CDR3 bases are TGTGCCAGTAGTATCCAGGACAGTCTTTTTGGCTACACCTTC.